The following is a TCR beta chain sequence with its context. V was pared by 3 bases and J by 5 bases, with 8 bases of the junction left unmatched. The CDR3 is made up of 15 amino acids. Per germline, CDR1 LGHNA and CDR2 YNFKEQ. 60 Vbeta and 13 Jbeta primers were used in PCR. Produced via immunoSEQ multiplex PCR; TCRdb's table is partial and in-frame only. The sample comprises about 82,000 clones, 74% of which are singletons, and 6.2% rests with the top ten. The data were taken from a study of cytomegalovirus exposure and HLA in healthy donors. The rearrangement joins TRBV4-2 to TRBJ1-1, with TRBD1 matching over 8 bases. The TCR originated in a woman between 45 and 60 years old in good health and CMV-seropositive. Sequences were obtained from PBMCs. CDR3 sequence reads: CASSHHGQGGTEAFF. CDR3 sequence (DNA): TGTGCCAGCAGCCACCACGGACAGGGTGGGACTGAAGCTTTCTTT.